This paragraph covers one T cell receptor (beta chain) sequence. What it recognizes is unknown. Found in a library prepared for alpha chains, this beta chain is an off-target read, and its abundance has little meaning. Indicated time point: sample taken at primary tumor resection. Whole RNA obtained from tumor, nontumor lung or frozen PBMC underwent sequencing without sorting. The sample belongs to a study of spatial heterogeneity in lung cancer. Study-level background: In tumor regions TCR transcript counts correlated strongly with a matched bulk RNA-seq T cell module score. Study-level points and caveats: Mutation counts in tumors were tracked by counts of expanded intratumoral alpha and beta TCRs.

TCRdb independently ran MiXCR on the 5' RACE reads; one entry per CDR3 protein. This sample has several thousand distinct CDR3 sequences; roughly an eighth occur once, and the top ten carry roughly an eighth. The source is a male donor with early-stage non-small cell lung cancer. The sample in question was lung tumor tissue, obtained at surgery.

This chain's CDR3 is CASGPTGDNEQFF. The CDR3 nucleotides are TGCGCCAGCGGACCGACTGGTGACAATGAGCAGTTCTTC. This chain connects TRBV23-1 to TRBJ2-1; D remains ambiguous. TRBV23-1 is placed among ORFs of uncertain function. The CDR3 is made up of 13 amino acids. V was clipped by 8 bases and J by 5 bases, with 13 bases between them.